This TCR gamma chain was obtained from a study of gamma delta lymphoproliferative disorders and STAT genes (dated by TCRdb to 2016 to 2019). In terms of the full investigation: The LymphoTrack Dx TCRG Assay was used to prepare gamma-chain libraries from at least 50 ng of genomic DNA. Since no corresponding Invivoscribe delta assay was available, delta-chain libraries were prepared following the standard operating procedure of the EuroClonality-NGS working group. The study profiled TCR gamma and delta CDR3 repertoires by deep sequencing in Tgammadelta lymphoproliferative disease patients and healthy controls, within a larger immunophenotypic and STAT-mutation study. To confirm the results, all delta-chain samples and a couple of gamma-chain samples were sequenced a second time.

Genomic DNA from peripheral blood mononuclear cells isolated from patients and controls was used for TCR sequencing. The control group consisted of 23 healthy adult blood donors (median age roughly 64 years; some 12 males and about eleven females) who were matched to the patients for age and sex. In both library preparation methods, multiplex PCR was run with primers aimed at the conserved V and J regions of the TCR genes. Purified and pooled amplicons were sequenced on an Illumina MiSeq platform. In the paper's pipeline: V(D)J alignment, clonotype assembly and translation were done with MiXCR, while functionality assessment and CDR3 repertoire analyses were done with VDJtools. The IMGT definition of CDR3 was applied, and only productive sequences using functional genes were analyzed, with ORF genes and pseudogenes left out. A custom Python script searched for identical amino acid CDR3s of major clonotypes (frequency >=5%) across all patients and controls. To compare clonotype frequencies between patients and controls, a one-sided non-parametric Wilcoxon test was applied. Clonotypes were called again by TCRdb from the public reads via CATT, and duplicate nucleotide sequences were then merged into one entry. The V and J calls, along with clone size, are taken from TCRdb and not from the paper's own processing. In this sample the table shows 4,500 to 5,000 gamma-chain clones, about 7.5% of which occur a single time. Just under 3% of the sample is held by the ten biggest clonotypes.

What the research found in general, with its limitations: Leukemic cells were skewed toward terminal effectors, whereas control T cells likely spanned varied maturation stages, a difference potentially limiting comparisons between patients and controls. When whole repertoires were clustered, gamma repertoires from patients formed a group apart from those of healthy controls, but delta repertoires showed no separation between the groups. According to the authors, NGS specificity may be reduced at low frequencies, so whether leukemic clones are public or private needs confirmation. Nearly all major gamma and delta clonotypes of patients were found to be public, being shared with at least one healthy donor, and only a couple of gamma clonotypes were found to be private to disease.

This clone is regarded as medium-sized (0.01 to 0.1%). Its binding antigen is unknown. Base qualities were left out, and no much larger clone turns up one base away. The CDR3 contains 13 residues, cysteine and phenylalanine counted. Just CDR3 DNA is preserved here, 39 bases in frame from base 1. Here V drops 8 bases and J drops 0 bases, and the junction holds 5 bases not matched to any gene. Sequences were obtained from blood. The receptor comes from a human donor in good health. The V gene is TRGV10 and the J gene is TRGJ1 or TRGJ2. TCRdb leaves out the J gene; it was filled in here by matching the DNA to germline. TRGV10 qualifies as an ORF whose function is uncertain. The DNA sequence is TGTGCTGCGTGGGCCATGAATTATTATAAGAAACTCTTT. This is translated as CAAWAMNYYKKLF.